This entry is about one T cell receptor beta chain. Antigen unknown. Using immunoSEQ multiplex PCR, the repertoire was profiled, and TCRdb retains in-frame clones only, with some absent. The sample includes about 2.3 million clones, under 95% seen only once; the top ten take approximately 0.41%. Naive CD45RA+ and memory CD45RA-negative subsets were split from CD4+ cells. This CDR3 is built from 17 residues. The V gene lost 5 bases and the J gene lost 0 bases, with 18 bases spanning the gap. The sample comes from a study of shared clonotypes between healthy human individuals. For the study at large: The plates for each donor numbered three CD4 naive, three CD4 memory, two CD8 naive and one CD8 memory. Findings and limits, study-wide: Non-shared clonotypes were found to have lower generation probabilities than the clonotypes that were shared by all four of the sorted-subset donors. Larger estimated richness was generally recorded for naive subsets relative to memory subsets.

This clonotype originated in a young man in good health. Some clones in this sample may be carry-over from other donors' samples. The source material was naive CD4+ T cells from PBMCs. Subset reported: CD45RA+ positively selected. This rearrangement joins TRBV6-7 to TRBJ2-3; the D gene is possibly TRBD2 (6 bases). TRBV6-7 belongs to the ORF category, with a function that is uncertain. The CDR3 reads CASSDSGTLTSTDTQYF. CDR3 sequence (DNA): TGTGCCAGCAGTGATAGCGGAACACTGACTAGCACAGATACGCAGTATTTT.